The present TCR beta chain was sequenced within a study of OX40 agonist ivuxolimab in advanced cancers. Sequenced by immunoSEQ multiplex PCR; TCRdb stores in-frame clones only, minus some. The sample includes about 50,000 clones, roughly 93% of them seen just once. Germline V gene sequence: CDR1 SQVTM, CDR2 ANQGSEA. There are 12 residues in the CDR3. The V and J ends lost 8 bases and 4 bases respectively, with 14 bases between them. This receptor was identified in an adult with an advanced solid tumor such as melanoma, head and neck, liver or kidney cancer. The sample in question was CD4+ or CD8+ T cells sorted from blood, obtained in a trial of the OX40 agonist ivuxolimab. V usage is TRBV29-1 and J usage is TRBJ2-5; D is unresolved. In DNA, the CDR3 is TGCAGCCTCCCCTCGATGGGAGAGACCCAGTACTTC. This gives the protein CSLPSMGETQYF.